This TCR beta chain was observed in a study of T cell repertoires in cytomegalovirus infection (dated by TCRdb to the late 2010s). Regarding the research as a whole: Donor HLA type was relevant to the analysis, as public TCR beta signatures indicated carriage of CMV infection together with the matching HLA type. General findings and caveats noted by the study authors: In both this cohort and an independent cohort of 352 donors, the cumulative frequency of public TCR beta family members distinguished carriers of CMV infection plus the relevant HLA type. The ex vivo response was dominated by HLA-C-restricted CMV-specific TCR beta clonotypes, which also provided the single most frequent clonotype in two of eight donors.

The sample was run on an Illumina HiSeq 1500. TCRdb reprocessed the public reads (quality trimming at Q25 with fastp, clone calling with MiXCR) and kept in-frame beta chains. Every distinct CDR3 protein forms one entry, paired with its most common genes and DNA. Recorded for this sample are about 530,000 distinct CDR3 sequences; approximately 25% of them occurred a single time. The top ten clones comprise roughly 13% of the sample. To note about this clonotype: Its antigen remains unidentified. Base qualities are not provided; no much larger clone lies one nucleotide away.

According to the germline V gene, CDR1 reads SGHDT and CDR2 reads YYEEEE. The junction carries 13 bases between V and J, which are trimmed by 7 bases and 5 bases respectively. The CDR3 sequence holds 13 residues, the cysteine and phenylalanine included. Only CDR3 DNA is held: 39 bases, read in frame from base 1. The clonotype was recovered from a human donor in good health (CMV status not recorded). Some clones in this sample may be carry-over from other donors' samples. The chain was built from TRBV5-6 and TRBJ2-1; no D gene can be assigned with confidence. Sequenced material: PBMCs. DNA sequence: TGTGCCAGCGGCCCGTTAATCGACAATGAGCAGTTCTTC. This translates into CASGPLIDNEQFF. When the CDR3 is completed using the reference TRBV5-6 and TRBJ2-1 genes on either side, the full variable domain is DAGVTQSPTHLIKTRGQQVTLRCSPKSGHDTVSWYQQALGQGPQFIFQYYEEEERQRGNFPDRFSGHQFPNYSSELNVNALLLGDSALYLCASGPLIDNEQFFGPGTRLTVL.